Below, 10 T cell receptor beta chains from the same sample are listed, as sequenced in a study of cytotoxic CD8 clonotypes in ibrutinib-treated CLL. Using immunoSEQ multiplex PCR, the repertoire was profiled, and TCRdb retains in-frame clones only, with some absent. The sample consists of about 76,000 clones, about 86% of them appearing once. Sequenced material: PBMCs, taken before ibrutinib treatment. The origin of the receptors is a human donor with chronic lymphocytic leukemia.

This clone came up once. The V and J genes are TRBV6-4 and TRBJ1-4; no clear D. Germline CDR1 and CDR2: MRHNA and SNTAGT. The V gene lost 8 bases and the J gene lost 8 bases, with 21 bases spanning the gap. This CDR3 comprises 15 residues. The CDR3 is CASSDHPGSTEKLFF. For the CDR3, the DNA is TGTGCCAGCTCCGATCACCCGGGGAGTACGGAAAAACTGTTTTTT.

This clone was detected a few times. The J gene is TRBJ1-1, the V gene TRBV29-1, with TRBD1 as a possible D gene (5 bases). Trimming shortened V by 0 bases and J by 7 bases, and 12 bases separated the two germline ends. The CDR3 spans 13 residues. Per germline, CDR1 SQVTM and CDR2 ANQGSEA. The CDR3 here is CSVEDSAGGEAFF. The CDR3 nucleotides are TGCAGCGTTGAAGATTCCGCGGGGGGTGAAGCTTTCTTT.

J is TRBJ2-7 and V is TRBV5-1, with a weak D call TRBD2 (5 bases). The V end was cut by 4 bases, the J end by 3 bases, with 14 bases between. The germline gives CDR1 SGHRS, CDR2 YFSETQ. The CDR3 runs 14 residues. The CDR3 reads CASSSPREDYEQYF. CDR3 nucleotides: TGCGCCAGCAGCAGTCCCCGGGAAGACTACGAGCAGTACTTC.

The chain links TRBV4-1 to TRBJ2-1; D is tentatively TRBD1 or TRBD2 (5 bases each). The V gene lost 0 bases and the J gene lost 0 bases, with 12 bases spanning the gap. Germline V gene data show CDR1 as MGHRA and CDR2 as YSYEKL. CDR3 size: 17 residues. CDR3 in amino acids: CASSQDQRGSSYNEQFF. CDR3 coding DNA: TGCGCCAGCAGCCAAGATCAGAGGGGAAGCTCCTACAATGAGCAGTTCTTC.

This clone has a single count. The V call is TRBV27, the J call TRBJ2-1, with 7 bases that match TRBD1. The junction had 7 bases not matched to a gene; V was cut back by 2 bases and J by 9 bases. There are 14 residues in the CDR3. Germline CDR1 and CDR2: MNHEY and SMNVEV (reference sequence). CDR3 amino acids: CASSLAPRGSEQFF. In DNA, the CDR3 is TGTGCCAGCAGTTTAGCGCCCAGGGGGAGTGAGCAGTTCTTC.

This chain connects TRBV4-2 to TRBJ2-1, with TRBD2 identical over 7 bases. J lost 9 bases, V lost 1 base, and 3 bases had no gene match. The CDR3 loop spans 13 amino acids. Germline CDR1 and CDR2: LGHNA and YNFKEQ. Here the CDR3 reads CASSQGLAGEQFF. CDR3 sequence (DNA): TGTGCCAGCAGCCAAGGACTAGCTGGTGAGCAGTTCTTC.

The J gene is TRBJ2-3, the V gene TRBV19; 7 nucleotides agree with TRBD1. The CDR3 has 14 residues. Looked up from germline, CDR1 is LNHDA and CDR2 is SQIVND (reference sequence). J was trimmed by 2 bases and V by 5 bases; bases with no gene match: 4. The chain's CDR3 is CASSSTGDTDTQYF. CDR3 DNA: TGTGCCAGTAGTTCAACAGGGGACACAGATACGCAGTATTTT. The variable domain in full, with the rest retrieved from reference TRBV19 and TRBJ2-3, is DGGITQSPKYLFRKEGQNVTLSCEQNLNHDAMYWYRQDPGQGLRLIYYSQIVNDFQKGDIAEGYSVSREKKESFPLTVTSAQKNPTAFYLCASSSTGDTDTQYFGPGTRLTVL.

The chain combines TRBV29-1 with TRBJ2-5; TRBD2 matches 8 bases. The V gene's germline CDR1 is SQVTM and CDR2 ANQGSEA. V shed 3 bases, J shed 5 bases, and the junction held 5 bases outside the gene matches. This CDR3 comprises 13 residues. CDR3 amino acids: CSVEREDAETQYF. CDR3 coding DNA: TGCAGCGTTGAGCGGGAGGATGCGGAGACCCAGTACTTC. Full variable domain (remainder filled in from reference TRBV29-1 and TRBJ2-5): SAVISQKPSRDICQRGTSLTIQCQVDSQVTMMFWYRQQPGQSLTLIATANQGSEATYESGFVIDKFPISRPNLTFSTLTVSNMSPEDSSIYLCSVEREDAETQYFGPGTRLLVL.

The chain has TRBV28 and TRBJ1-1, with TRBD1 matching over 11 bases. Germline V gene sequence: CDR1 MDHEN, CDR2 SYDVKM. This CDR3 contains 17 residues. The V gene end was trimmed by 2 bases and the J gene end by 0 bases; junction bases not matched to a gene: 5. Here the CDR3 DNA reads TGTGCCAGCAGTTTACTTGGGACAGGGGGTTTGAACACTGAAGCTTTCTTT. Translating gives CASSLLGTGGLNTEAFF.

The rearrangement joins TRBV5-1 to TRBJ2-5; tentatively, D is TRBD1 (5 bases). Germline V gene lookup returns CDR1 SGHRS and CDR2 YFSETQ. Trimming took 4 bases from V and 1 from J, leaving 8 bases between them. The CDR3 sequence is 13 residues long. The CDR3 reads CASSLGVQETQYF. The DNA of the CDR3 is TGCGCCAGCAGCCTAGGGGTCCAAGAGACCCAGTACTTC.